The present entry profiles one TCR beta chain with its context. What this receptor recognizes is not known. No qualities accompany the bases; no much larger clone lies one base away. Based on the germline V gene, the CDR1 and CDR2 sequences are LGHNA and YSLEER. The CDR3 contains 17 residues, cysteine and phenylalanine counted. CDR3 DNA only is kept here, 51 bases in frame from base 1. V is clipped by 0 bases and J by 6 bases, and the sequence between their germline boundaries is 18 bases long. To be selected, patients needed enough residual fresh-frozen tumor tissue and more than two years of available survival data. An isocitrate dehydrogenase mutation was not carried by any of the glioblastoma patients, although molecular status was otherwise variable. PBMC collection took place before vaccination, two weeks after the third vaccination, and at tumor progression if progression occurred. The Qiagen DNeasy Blood extraction Kit was used for extraction of genomic DNA.

This sample is part of a study of glioma-infiltrating T cells after dendritic cell vaccination (dated by TCRdb to 2016 to 2018). Background on the whole study: The cohort included 15 or so glioblastoma patients drawn from Phase I and II dendritic cell vaccination trials, of whom 9 were newly diagnosed and 6 had recurrent disease. Patients received autologous tumor lysate-pulsed dendritic cell vaccination between the early 2000s and the early 2010s. The vaccine consisted of monocyte-derived dendritic cells cultured less than 9 days with IL-4 and GM-CSF, then pulsed overnight with autologous tumor lysate. Three intradermal dendritic cell vaccine injections were administered to patients at biweekly intervals in the arm below the axilla. Tumor-infiltrating lymphocyte content was quantified and tumor and blood repertoires were compared in dendritic cell-vaccinated glioblastoma patients by deep sequencing of TCR beta CDR3 regions. Survival after dendritic cell vaccination was correlated with TCR sequencing metrics, such as TIL content and the overlap between tumor and blood repertoires.

Overall study results and their limits: The three-group TCR overlap response model was described as speculative and requiring prospective validation. Higher estimated pretreatment TIL content predicted longer time to progression and overall survival after dendritic cell vaccination. The cohort was small and heterogeneous, only a few patients had full blood and tumor sets, and even fewer had initial-recurrent tumor pairs. No direct relationship between TCR clonality and survival was found, suggesting that a diverse polyclonal response may matter.

The immunoSEQ assay amplified TCRB CDR3 regions from roughly 2 micrograms of genomic DNA, or from all available DNA when less than that amount was available. The multiplex PCR employed 60 forward primers targeting TCR V beta segments and 13 reverse primers targeting J beta segments. To estimate the number of reads per starting template, synthetic control templates were added to each sample at limiting dilution. The Illumina HiSeq System generated sequencing reads of 87 bp. In the paper's pipeline: PCR and sequencing errors were removed by a nearest neighbor algorithm that merged closely related sequences. TCR overlap was defined as the percentage of unique tumor TCR beta sequences that were also found in the peripheral blood of the same patient. The clones in this table, taken by TCRdb from immuneACCESS, are in-frame only. Not every clone is retained; where verified, under half of the shortfall comes from an unresolved V gene, and the cause of the rest is unknown. That table supplies the V and J calls and clone size; D and trimming were determined from the DNA. A total of tens of thousands of clones appear in this sample, 79% of them only once. The ten top clones hold 36% of the sample.

Recombination linked TRBV4-3 to TRBJ2-4; TRBD2 is possibly the D segment (6 matching bases). The source was blood, collected before dendritic cell vaccination. The sequence derives from a human donor with glioblastoma. For the CDR3, the sequence is CASSQDSTSGGRNIQYF. The DNA sequence follows: TGCGCCAGCAGCCAAGATTCCACCTCTGGAGGGAGAAACATTCAGTACTTC.